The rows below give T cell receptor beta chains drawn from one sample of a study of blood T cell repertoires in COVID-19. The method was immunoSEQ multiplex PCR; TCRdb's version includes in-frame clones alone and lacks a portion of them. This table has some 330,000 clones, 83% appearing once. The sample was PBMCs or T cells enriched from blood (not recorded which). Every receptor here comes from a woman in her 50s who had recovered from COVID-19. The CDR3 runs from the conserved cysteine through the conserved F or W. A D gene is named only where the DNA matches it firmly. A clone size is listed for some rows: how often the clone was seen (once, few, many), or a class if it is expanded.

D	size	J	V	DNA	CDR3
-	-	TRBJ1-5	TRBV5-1	TGCGCCAGCAGCTTGGATTCCCCGAGCAATCAGCCCCAGCATTTT	CASSLDSPSNQPQHF
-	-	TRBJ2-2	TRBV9	TGTGCCAGCAGCGTAGCTATCGGCGGGGTCTCCGGGGAGCTGTTTTTT	CASSVAIGGVSGELFF
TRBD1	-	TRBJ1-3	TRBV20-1	TGCAGTGCTAGTAGGGACAGAGCTGGAAACACCATATATTTT	CSASRDRAGNTIYF
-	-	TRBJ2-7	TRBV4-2	TGTGCCAGCAGCCAGGGGGCGTTGGGCGAGCAGTACTTC	CASSQGALGEQYF
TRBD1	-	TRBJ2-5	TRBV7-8	TGTGCCAGCAGGCCGGGACAGGGGGATCAAGAGACCCAGTACTTC	CASRPGQGDQETQYF
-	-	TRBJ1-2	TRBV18	TGTGCCAGCTCACGACAGCTTAACTATGGCTACACCTTC	CASSRQLNYGYTF
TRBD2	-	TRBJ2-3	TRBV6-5	TGTGCCAGCAGATCCGCGGGGGTAAGGGATACGCAGTATTTT	CASRSAGVRDTQYF
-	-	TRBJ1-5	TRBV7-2	TGTGCCAGCAGCTTAGGAGGGCGGTATCAGCCCCAGCATTTT	CASSLGGRYQPQHF
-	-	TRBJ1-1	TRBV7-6	TGTGCCAGCAGCTTAGCGGAGGGGCCAGAAGCTTCCCCGAACACTGAAGCTTTCTTT	CASSLAEGPEASPNTEAFF
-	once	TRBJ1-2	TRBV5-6	TGTGCCAGCAGCGGAGGGACTTGGGCACACTATGGCTACACCTTC	CASSGGTWAHYGYTF
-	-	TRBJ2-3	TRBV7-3	TGTGCCAGCAGCTTAAGACAGACAGATACGCAGTATTTT	CASSLRQTDTQYF
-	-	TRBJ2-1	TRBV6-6	TGTGCCACCGAGAAGCGTACCAATGAGCAGTTCTTC	CATEKRTNEQFF
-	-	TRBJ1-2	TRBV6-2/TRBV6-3	TGTGCCAGCAGCCCCAGGACAGGCTACACCTTC	CASSPRTGYTF
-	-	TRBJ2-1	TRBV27	TGTGCCAGCAGTTTATCCTCGGGTAGCTACAATGAGCAGTTCTTC	CASSLSSGSYNEQFF
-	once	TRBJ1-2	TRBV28	TGTGCCAGCAGTTCAGGACACCTCGGAGGCTACACCTTC	CASSSGHLGGYTF
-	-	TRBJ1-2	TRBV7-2	TGTGCCAGCAGCCTTGTTGGCGGGGCTACTAACTATGGCTACACCTTC	CASSLVGGATNYGYTF
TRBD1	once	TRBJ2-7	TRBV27	TGTGCCAGCAGCGACCGGGACAGGGGGCATGAGCAGTACTTC	CASSDRDRGHEQYF
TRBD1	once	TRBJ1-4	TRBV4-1	TGCGCCAGCAGCCGAGAACAGGGGGCGCGTGGTAATGAAAAACTGTTTTTT	CASSREQGARGNEKLFF
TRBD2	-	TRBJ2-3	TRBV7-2	TGTGCCAGCAGCTTAGTTTCTAGCGGGGGCTGGGATACGCAGTATTTT	CASSLVSSGGWDTQYF
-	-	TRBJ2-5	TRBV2	TGTGCCAGCAGTGAAGTAGGTAGCGGTACCCAAGAGACCCAGTACTTC	CASSEVGSGTQETQYF
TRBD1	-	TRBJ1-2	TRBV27	TGTGCCAGCAGTTCGAACGTAGGGACAGTCCACTATGGCTACACCTTC	CASSSNVGTVHYGYTF
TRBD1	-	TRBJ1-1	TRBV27	TGTGCCAGCAGCGCAACGGGGACAGCCGCTTTCTTT	CASSATGTAAFF
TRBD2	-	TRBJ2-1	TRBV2	TGTGTTTCAGCCGGGACTAGCGATGAGCAGTTCTTC	CVSAGTSDEQFF
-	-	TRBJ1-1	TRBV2	TGTGCCAGCAGGCCGACGGGGGTGAACACTGAAGCTTTCTTT	CASRPTGVNTEAFF
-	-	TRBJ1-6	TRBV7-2	TGTGCCAGCAGCTTTTGGGCAGAAAATTCACCCCTCCACTTT	CASSFWAENSPLHF
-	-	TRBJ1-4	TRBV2	TGTGCCAGCAGCCCGTTTCCCGTTGCAACTAATGAAAAACTGTTTTTT	CASSPFPVATNEKLFF
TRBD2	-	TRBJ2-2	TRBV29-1	TGCAGCGTCCCACTAGCGTTAGTGTGTACCGGGGAGCTGTTTTTT	CSVPLALVCTGELFF
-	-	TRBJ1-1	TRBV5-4	TGTGCCAGCAGCTTGTACGGGGGCACTGAAGCTTTCTTT	CASSLYGGTEAFF
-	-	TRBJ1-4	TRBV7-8	TGTGCCAGCAGCTTAGCTGGGGCAGGAAATGAAAAACTGTTTTTT	CASSLAGAGNEKLFF
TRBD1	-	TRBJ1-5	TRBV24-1	TGTGCCACGACCGGGACAGACAATCAGCCCCAGCATTTT	CATTGTDNQPQHF
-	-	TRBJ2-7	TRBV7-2	TGTGCCAGCAGCTTACGTCCTGCGCCGGGTGAGCAGTACTTC	CASSLRPAPGEQYF
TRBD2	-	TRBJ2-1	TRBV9	TGTGCCAGCAGCGGGACTAGATCGGGGCATGAGCAGTTCTTC	CASSGTRSGHEQFF
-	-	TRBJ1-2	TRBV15	TGTGCCACCAGCAGCGGAAACCAGGGGTGGGGAGGCTACACCTTC	CATSSGNQGWGGYTF
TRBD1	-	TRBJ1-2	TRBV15	TGTGCCACCAGCAGAGCTGCAGGGGGCTATGGCTACACCTTC	CATSRAAGGYGYTF
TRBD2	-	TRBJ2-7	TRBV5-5	TGTGCCAGCAGCCACGGACTAGCGGGAGGCTCCACCTACGAGCAGTACTTC	CASSHGLAGGSTYEQYF
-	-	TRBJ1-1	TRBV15	TGTGCCACCAGCAGAGATTGGGTAGCGAGCCCTGAAGCTTTCTTT	CATSRDWVASPEAFF
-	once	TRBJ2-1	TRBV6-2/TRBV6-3	TGTGCCAGCAGTTACGGCCTCGCTTTCCGGGACTTGACTTACAATGAGCAGTTCTTC	CASSYGLAFRDLTYNEQFF
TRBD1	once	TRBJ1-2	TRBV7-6	TGTGCCAGCAGCTTAGTTGGGACAGGGAAGTTCAGAGGCTACACCTTC	CASSLVGTGKFRGYTF
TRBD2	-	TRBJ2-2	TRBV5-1	TGCGCCAGCAGCTTGAGTATTGGAGCTAGCGGGACCCGAAGAGGACGCACCGGGGAGCTGTTTTTT	CASSLSIGASGTRRGRTGELFF
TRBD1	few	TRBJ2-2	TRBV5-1	TGCGCCAGCAGCTTGGGGGGACAGGGGACCGGGGAGCTGTTTTTT	CASSLGGQGTGELFF
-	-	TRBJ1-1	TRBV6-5	TGTGCCAGCAGTTACCCACCGGTGAACACTGAAGCTTTCTTT	CASSYPPVNTEAFF
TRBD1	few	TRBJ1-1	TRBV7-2	TGTGCCAGCAGCCCCTGGACAGGGGGCGCGGGCACTGAAGCTTTCTTT	CASSPWTGGAGTEAFF
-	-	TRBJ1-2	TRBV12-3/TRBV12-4	TGTGCCAGCAGTAAAGCAGGGTACGGCTACACCTTC	CASSKAGYGYTF
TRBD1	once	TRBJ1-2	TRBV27	TGTGCCAGCGGGTGGGGGACAGGGCGGATAGGCTATGGCTACACCTTC	CASGWGTGRIGYGYTF
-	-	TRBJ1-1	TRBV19	TGTGCCAGCGGGTGGGGCGGAGAGAACACTGAAGCTTTCTTT	CASGWGGENTEAFF
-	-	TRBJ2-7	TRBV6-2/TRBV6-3	TGTGCCAGCAGCCGCGGACAAACCTACGAGCAGTACTTC	CASSRGQTYEQYF
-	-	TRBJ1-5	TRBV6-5	TGTGCCAGCAGTTATAAGATCGGGCAGCCCCAGCATTTT	CASSYKIGQPQHF
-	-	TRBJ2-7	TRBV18	TGTGCCAGCTCACCTTCCGGAGGGTCCTACGAGCAGTACTTC	CASSPSGGSYEQYF
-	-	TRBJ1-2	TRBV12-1	TGTGCCAGCAGCCTCCGGACAGAACCGCCTCTAACTAACTATGGCTACACCTTC	CASSLRTEPPLTNYGYTF
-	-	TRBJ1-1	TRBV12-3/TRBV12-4	TGTGCCAGCAGGGACAGGAACACTGAAGCTTTCTTT	CASRDRNTEAFF
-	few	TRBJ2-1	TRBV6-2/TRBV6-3	TGTGCCAGCAGTTATTCCGGGACTCACTACAATGAGCAGTTCTTC	CASSYSGTHYNEQFF
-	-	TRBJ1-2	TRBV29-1	TGCAGCGTTGATCGACTGGGCTATGGCTACACCTTC	CSVDRLGYGYTF